Detailed here is one T cell receptor (beta chain). Its antigen is unknown. Selection for sequencing was limited to patients who had shown CD8+CD57+ cell expansion by flow cytometry. Severe acquired aplastic anemia was the diagnosis recorded for all patients. Blood was sampled before the patients had received any therapy. The data stem from a study of CD8+CD57+ T cells in acquired aplastic anemia. Study overall: Sorting CD4+ and CD8+ cells gave DNA averaging about 3.2 ug.

Genomic DNA templated the TCR beta VDJ and CDR3 profiling. TCRdb itself ran the reads through MiXCR, one entry per CDR3 protein. The sample records about 200,000 distinct CDR3 sequences, 60% to 80% being singletons. Findings of the study overall: About 30 CD8+ CDR3 sequences occurred in both the patients and the controls.

Germline V CDR1 and CDR2: SNHLY, FYNNEI. Trimming cost V 3 bases and J 0 bases, with 16 bases left between them. The CDR3 is 17 amino acids. The chain recombines TRBV2 with TRBJ2-3, with no clear D. The specimen was sorted CD4+, CD8+, or CD8+CD57+ T cells (not recorded which) from PBMCs. The origin of this receptor is a human donor with aplastic anemia. Here the CDR3 reads CASSDRKGKPSTDTQYF. CDR3 bases: TGTGCCAGCAGTGACAGAAAAGGAAAGCCTAGCACAGATACGCAGTATTTT.